This TCR beta chain was captured in a study of shared clonotypes between healthy human individuals. Trimming at V came to 5 bases and at J to 7 bases, leaving 7 bases not matched to a gene. The germline gives CDR1 SEHNR, CDR2 FQNEAQ (reference sequence). The CDR3 is made up of 13 amino acids. Data came from immunoSEQ multiplex PCR; TCRdb stores just in-frame clones and leaves some out. The sample holds millions of clones, 85% to 95% seen once. Sequenced sample: naive CD4+ T cells sorted from blood. Sample subset: CD45RA+ positively selected. This chain joins TRBV7-9 and TRBJ2-5; 7 bases match TRBD2. The origin of this receptor is a man aged 18 to 30 in good health. This CDR3 is CASSPGLVWTQYF. CDR3 nucleotide sequence: TGTGCCAGCAGCCCCGGACTAGTTTGGACCCAGTACTTC.